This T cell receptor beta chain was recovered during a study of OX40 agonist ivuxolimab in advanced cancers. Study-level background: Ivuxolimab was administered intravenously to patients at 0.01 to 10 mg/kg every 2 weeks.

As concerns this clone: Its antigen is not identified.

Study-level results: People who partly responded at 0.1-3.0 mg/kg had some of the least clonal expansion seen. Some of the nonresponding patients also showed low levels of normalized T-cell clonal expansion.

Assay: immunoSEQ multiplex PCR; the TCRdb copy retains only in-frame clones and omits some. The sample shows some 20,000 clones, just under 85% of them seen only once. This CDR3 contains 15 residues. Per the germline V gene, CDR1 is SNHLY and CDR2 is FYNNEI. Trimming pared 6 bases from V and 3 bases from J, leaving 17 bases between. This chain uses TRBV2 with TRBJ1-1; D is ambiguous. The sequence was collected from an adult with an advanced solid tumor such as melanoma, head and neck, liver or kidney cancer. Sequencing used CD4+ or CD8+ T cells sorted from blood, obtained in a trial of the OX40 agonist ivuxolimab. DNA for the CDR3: TGTGCCAGCAGGGAACCTTTCGCGGTAGACACTGAAGCTTTCTTT. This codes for CASREPFAVDTEAFF.